The 18 T cell receptor beta chains below were found in one sample sequenced in a study of blood T cell repertoires in COVID-19. Libraries were prepared by immunoSEQ multiplex PCR; TCRdb keeps only in-frame clonotypes and omits some of them. The sample yields around 300,000 clones, 75% to 90% seen once. The sample comprised PBMCs or T cells enriched from blood (not recorded which). The receptors derive from a woman in her forties who had recovered from COVID-19.

This clone was detected only once. The same CDR3 is also encoded by other DNA sequences in this sample. The CDR3 DNA is TGTGCCAGCAGCCGACGGACTAGCGGGAGCACAGATACGCAGTATTTT. Protein product: CASSRRTSGSTDTQYF. This chain links TRBV3-1 (or the pseudogene TRBV3-2) with TRBJ2-3, with 11 nucleotides matching TRBD2. The germline gives CDR1 LGHDT, CDR2 YNNKEL (reference sequence). V was pared by 4 bases and J by 0 bases, with 3 bases of the junction left unmatched. This CDR3 contains 16 residues.

This chain connects TRBV5-1 to TRBJ2-3; TRBD2 matches 9 bases. This CDR3 is 19 amino acids long. CDR1 is SGHRS and CDR2 is YFSETQ in the germline V gene. J was trimmed by 1 base and V by 3 bases; bases with no gene match: 15. In nucleotides, the CDR3 is TGCGCCAGCAGCTCTAACCCTATATCTAGCGGGACTCGCACAGATACGCAGTATTTT. Its translation is CASSSNPISSGTRTDTQYF.

The chain joins TRBV29-1 to TRBJ2-1; 12 nucleotides match TRBD2. CDR3 length equals 15 residues. Germline V gene data show CDR1 as SQVTM and CDR2 as ANQGSEA. Trimming took 3 bases from V and 4 from J; bases not matched to a gene: 4. In DNA form, the CDR3 reads TGCAGCGTTGAGTTGGGACTAGCGGGTTACAATGAGCAGTTCTTC. Protein sequence: CSVELGLAGYNEQFF.

This chain links TRBV19 with TRBJ2-7; D perhaps matches TRBD1 (6 bases). This CDR3 has 15 residues. CDR1 and CDR2 (germline): LNHDA, SQIVND (reference sequence). Trimming removed 3 bases at V and 2 bases at J, with 14 bases between. The CDR3 DNA sequence: TGTGCCAGTAGTATTCAACAGGGCCCGGCCTACGAGCAGTACTTC. Its translation is CASSIQQGPAYEQYF.

The genes are TRBV5-1 and TRBJ2-5; D not resolved. CDR1 SGHRS and CDR2 YFSETQ come from the germline V gene. V lost 0 bases and J lost 1, with 10 bases in between. This CDR3 has 15 residues. The CDR3 protein is CASSLGNVAQETQYF. CDR3 in DNA: TGCGCCAGCAGCTTGGGAAATGTGGCCCAAGAGACCCAGTACTTC.

Only one count was recorded for this clone. J is TRBJ1-5 and V is TRBV19; D might be TRBD1 (6 bases). V lost 5 bases, J lost 3 bases, and 8 bases lay in between. The CDR3 runs 13 residues. The germline gives CDR1 LNHDA, CDR2 SQIVND (reference sequence). The chain's CDR3 is CASSQGINQPQHF. For the CDR3, the DNA is TGTGCCAGTAGTCAGGGGATCAATCAGCCCCAGCATTTT.

The chain recombines TRBV9 with TRBJ1-6, with a weak D call TRBD1 (6 bases). The germline CDR1 and CDR2 sequences are SGDLS and YYNGEE. This CDR3 spans 15 amino acids. The germline V and J ends were trimmed by 3 bases and 7 bases, with 14 bases remaining between them. CDR3 in amino acids: CASSDFGGANSPLHF. CDR3 DNA sequence: TGTGCCAGCAGCGACTTCGGGGGGGCGAATTCACCCCTCCACTTT.

The chain recombines TRBV6-1 with TRBJ2-2; 9 bases line up with TRBD1. The J segment lost 3 bases and the V segment lost 0 bases, leaving 2 bases of the junction unmatched. CDR1 MNHNS and CDR2 SASEGT come from the germline V gene. The CDR3 has 16 amino acids. The CDR3 bases are TGTGCCAGCAGTGAAGCGACAGGGGGATACACCGGGGAGCTGTTTTTT. This codes for CASSEATGGYTGELFF.

Note on this clone: Other nucleotide sequences in the sample specify the same CDR3. This rearrangement joins TRBV11-2 to TRBJ2-3; possibly TRBD2 for D (7 bases). There are 16 residues in the CDR3. Trimming left V 6 bases short and J 4 bases short, with 20 bases between. Germline values: CDR1 SGHAT, CDR2 FQNNGV. The CDR3 DNA follows: TGTGCCAGCAGGGAATACGTGGGGGGGGGCGCAGATACGCAGTATTTT. This encodes CASREYVGGGADTQYF.

This chain connects TRBV5-1 to TRBJ1-3; 8 bases match TRBD1. The CDR3 has 17 residues. Per germline, CDR1 SGHRS and CDR2 YFSETQ. Trimming at V came to 2 bases and at J to 2 bases, leaving 9 bases not matched to a gene. As DNA, the CDR3 is TGCGCCAGCAGCTTACGACAGGGGCTTATACCTGGAAACACCATATATTTT. Protein sequence: CASSLRQGLIPGNTIYF.

The rearrangement links TRBV19 to TRBJ1-1, with TRBD1 identical over 7 bases. Trimming took 10 bases from V and 1 from J; bases not matched to a gene: 12. There are 15 residues in the CDR3. Germline V CDR1 and CDR2: LNHDA, SQIVND (reference sequence). In DNA, the CDR3 is TGTGCCACCAGGGGACAGATTTATGGGAACACTGAAGCTTTCTTT. It specifies CATRGQIYGNTEAFF.

About this clone: Sequence at one end of the junction differs from germline and may be a read error. The chain recombines TRBV20-1 with TRBJ1-1; the D gene is possibly TRBD1 (6 bases). Germline CDR1 is DFQATT and CDR2 is SNEGSKA (reference sequence). The CDR3 runs to 10 residues. CDR3: CSVQGHLSWF. The CDR3 bases are TGCAGTGTTCAGGGACACCTGTCCTGGTTT.

CDR3 sequence reads: CATRPRGDGGYTF. The CDR3 DNA reads as TGCGCCACCAGACCCAGGGGCGATGGAGGCTACACCTTC. The chain couples TRBV5-1 to TRBJ1-2; TRBD1 is a possible D gene (6 bases). Trimming pared 9 bases from V and 8 bases from J, leaving 20 bases between. The length of the CDR3 is 13 residues. Germline-derived CDR1 and CDR2 are SGHRS and YFSETQ.

The V and J genes are TRBV28 and TRBJ2-6; D gene uncertain. From germline, CDR1 is MDHEN and CDR2 SYDVKM. This CDR3 is built from 15 residues. Trimming cost V 0 bases and J 2 bases, with 5 bases left between them. The chain's CDR3 is CASSLWQTGANVLTF. As DNA, the CDR3 is TGTGCCAGCAGTTTATGGCAGACTGGGGCCAACGTCCTGACTTTC.

The chain links TRBV19 to TRBJ2-2; TRBD1 matches 10 bases. Germline V gives CDR1 LNHDA, CDR2 SQIVND (reference sequence). With V trimmed by 7 bases and J by 6 bases, 8 bases remained unmatched. The CDR3 runs 15 residues. CDR3 in amino acids: CASKWGQGKAGELFF. CDR3 nucleotides: TGTGCCAGTAAATGGGGACAGGGGAAGGCCGGGGAGCTGTTTTTT.

This clone appeared a single time. This sequence joins TRBV30 and TRBJ1-3; D gene uncertain. The CDR3 sequence is 15 residues long. Germline-derived CDR1 and CDR2 are GTSNPN and SVGIG (reference sequence). Trimming stripped 0 bases from V and 0 bases from J, with 9 bases between. CDR3 sequence: CAWSVHPLSGNTIYF. In DNA, the CDR3 is TGTGCCTGGAGTGTACATCCGCTCTCTGGAAACACCATATATTTT.

The V and J genes are TRBV7-9 and TRBJ2-1; 8 bases are shared with TRBD1. The CDR3 consists of 15 residues. CDR1 is SEHNR and CDR2 is FQNEAQ in the germline V gene (reference sequence). The V and J ends lost 2 bases and 3 bases, in that order; junction bases with no gene match: 3. CDR3 in DNA: TGTGCCAGCAGCTTAAGACAGGGGAGCTACAATGAGCAGTTCTTC. Translating it yields CASSLRQGSYNEQFF.

V is TRBV12-3 or TRBV12-4 and J is TRBJ1-1; D is perhaps TRBD1 (6 bases). The V end was cut by 7 bases, the J end by 8 bases, with 11 bases between. This CDR3 region has 11 residues. CDR3: CASTATGEAFF. CDR3 sequence (DNA): TGTGCCAGCACCGCGACAGGCGAAGCTTTCTTT.